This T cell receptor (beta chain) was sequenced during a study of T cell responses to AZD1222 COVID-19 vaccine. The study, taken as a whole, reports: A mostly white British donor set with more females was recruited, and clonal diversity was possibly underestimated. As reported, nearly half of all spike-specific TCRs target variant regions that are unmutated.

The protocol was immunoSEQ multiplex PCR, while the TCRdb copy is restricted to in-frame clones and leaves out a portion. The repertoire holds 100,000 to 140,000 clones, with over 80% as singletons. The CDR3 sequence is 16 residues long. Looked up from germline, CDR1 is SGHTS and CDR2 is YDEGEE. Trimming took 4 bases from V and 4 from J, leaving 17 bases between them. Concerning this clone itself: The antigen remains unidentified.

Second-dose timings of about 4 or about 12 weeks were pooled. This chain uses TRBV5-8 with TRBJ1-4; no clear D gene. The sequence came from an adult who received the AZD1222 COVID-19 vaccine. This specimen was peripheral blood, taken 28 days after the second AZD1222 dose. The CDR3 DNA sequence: TGTGCCAGCAGCCTTACGAAGTCCCAGAGTAATGAAAAACTGTTTTTT. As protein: CASSLTKSQSNEKLFF.